This TCR beta chain was sequenced for a study of T cell responses to AZD1222 COVID-19 vaccine. In the case of this clone: The antigen is unknown. The sample holds other DNA sequences that translate to the same CDR3.

Overall study results and limits: Only after the peak T cell response were repertoires sampled. The donor cohort was predominantly white British with a female majority, and clonal diversity may have been underestimated. The study reported that nearly half of spike-specific TCRs target unmutated variant regions.

Some clones are missing from TCRdb's copy, which holds only in-frame ones; the method was immunoSEQ multiplex PCR. This table has around 150,000 clones, approximately 90% appearing once. The V end lost 5 bases, the J end lost 0 bases, and 5 bases lay between the germline ends. Germline assignment: CDR1 SQVTM and CDR2 ANQGSEA. The CDR3 sequence is 13 residues long. The starting material was peripheral blood, obtained on day 0 of MenACWY control vaccination. This chain joins TRBV29-1 and TRBJ2-6; D might be TRBD1 (5 bases). The TCR sequence derives from an adult in good health. DNA of the CDR3: TGCAGCGTTCAGGGCTCTGGGGCCAACGTCCTGACTTTC. This codes for CSVQGSGANVLTF.